Listed here are 20 T cell receptor beta chains from one sample, sequenced in a study of blood T cells in healthy people across ages. The authors ran a second PCR of roughly 6 to 11 cycles using a sample-barcoded 5' primer and a J-beta primer mix. A single record per CDR3 protein comes from TCRdb applying MiXCR to the 5' RACE reads. The sample includes about 930,000 distinct CDR3 sequences, about 29% seen only once; the top ten take roughly 10%. A further study also used this sample, focusing on T cells of mothers and their children.

Sequencing input: blood. Receptors originate from a woman aged 35 to 49 in good health.

Concerning this clonotype: A read error may be the cause here, since a much bigger clone is one base away. The chain couples TRBV27 to TRBJ2-3; no firm D call. The CDR3 spans 12 residues. Germline V lookup: CDR1 MNHEY, CDR2 SMNVEV (reference sequence). Trimming removed 2 bases from V and 8 bases from J, with 8 bases in between. CDR3 protein: CASSLRGRTQYF. The CDR3 coding sequence is TGTGCCAGCAGTTTACGAGGTCGTACGCAGTATTTT.

This clonotype has a count of ten or more. The gene calls are TRBV20-1 and TRBJ2-5; 8 bases agree with TRBD1. V shed 3 bases, J shed 6 bases, and the junction held 9 bases outside the gene matches. CDR1 and CDR2 (germline): DFQATT, SNEGSKA (reference sequence). The CDR3 is 14 amino acids. The DNA of the CDR3 is TGCAGTGCTAGGACCGTGGACAGGGAGAAGACCCAGTACTTC. It is translated as CSARTVDREKTQYF.

This chain links TRBV12-3 or TRBV12-4 with TRBJ2-3; TRBD2 might be the D (7 bases). V lost 6 bases to trimming and J lost 0 bases, with 25 bases between them. The CDR3 length is 19 residues. CDR3 region: CASRFGGATLSTSTDTQYF. CDR3 in DNA: TGTGCCAGCAGGTTTGGGGGGGCGACCCTGAGTACTAGCACAGATACGCAGTATTTT.

The rearrangement uses TRBV6-5 and TRBJ1-2; 9 bases fit TRBD1. The CDR3 runs 14 residues. V dropped 7 bases and J dropped 4; count of bases not matched to a gene: 7. CDR1 MNHEY and CDR2 SVGAGI come from the germline V gene. The CDR3 DNA follows: TGTGCCAGCATCTCCCCGGGACAGGGCTATGGCTACACCTTC. Translated: CASISPGQGYGYTF.

This clonotype was recorded a few times. The V and J genes are TRBV15 and TRBJ1-5; D remains ambiguous. Germline V gene sequence: CDR1 LNHNV, CDR2 YYDKDF (reference sequence). The V end lost 0 bases, the J end lost 4 bases, and 10 bases lay between the germline ends. The CDR3 has 15 amino acids. Written as DNA, the CDR3 is TGTGCCACCAGCAGAGATGAGCTTAGGAATCAGCCCCAGCATTTT. Its protein is CATSRDELRNQPQHF.

As regards this clonotype: At one end, the junction sequence differs from germline, possibly due to a read error. The chain combines TRBV28 with TRBJ2-7; no reliable D call. The CDR3 is 16 amino acids. Germline CDR1 is MDHEN and CDR2 is SYDVKM. The CDR3 region is CTSSLFRLRNSYEQYF. The CDR3 nucleotides are TGTACCAGCAGTTTATTCCGCCTACGGAACTCCTACGAGCAGTACTTC.

This clonotype has just a few counts. It may be a read error: a sequence one base away is much more abundant. The chain couples TRBV12-5 to TRBJ2-1; a possible D gene is TRBD2 (6 bases). CDR1 is LGHNT, CDR2 FRNRAP, per germline. The CDR3 has 13 residues. The CDR3 nucleotides read TGTGCTGGTGGTTTGCTAGCGAACAATGAGCAGTTCTTC. Amino acid sequence: CAGGLLANNEQFF. Full variable domain (remainder filled in from reference TRBV12-5 and TRBJ2-1): DARVTQTPRHKVTEMGQEVTMRCQPILGHNTVFWYRQTMMQGLELLAYFRNRAPLDDSGMPKDRFSAEMPDATLATLKIQPSEPRDSAVYFCAGGLLANNEQFFGPGTRLTVL.

This clonotype was recorded a few times. The rearrangement joins TRBV5-1 to TRBJ1-2, with unresolved D. This CDR3 comprises 15 residues. V lost 0 bases, J lost 3 bases, and 12 bases lay in between. Germline V gives CDR1 SGHRS, CDR2 YFSETQ. The CDR3, as DNA: TGCGCCAGCAGCTTGGAACCACGGAGCGACTATGGCTACACCTTC. This encodes CASSLEPRSDYGYTF.

This clonotype was recorded at least ten times. The genes are TRBV7-8 and TRBJ2-6, with 7 bases lining up with TRBD1. Trimming cost V 1 base and J 0 bases; bases outside gene matches: 6. Per germline, CDR1 SGHVS and CDR2 FQNEAQ. The CDR3 consists of 18 residues. In nucleotides, the CDR3 is TGTGCCAGCAGCTTAGTAGGGACAGTGAACTCTGGGGCCAACGTCCTGACTTTC. Protein: CASSLVGTVNSGANVLTF. Supplemented by reference TRBV7-8 and TRBJ2-6, the full variable domain reads GAGVSQSPRYKVAKRGQDVALRCDPISGHVSLFWYQQALGQGPEFLTYFQNEAQLDKSGLPSDRFFAERPEGSVSTLKIQRTQQEDSAVYLCASSLVGTVNSGANVLTFGAGSRLTVL.

A note on this clonotype: It may be a read error: a sequence one base away is much more abundant. The chain has TRBV7-8 and TRBJ2-5, with D possibly TRBD2 on 6 matching bases. The CDR3 is 15 residues long. Germline-derived CDR1 and CDR2 are SGHVS and FQNEAQ. The CDR3 sequence: CAGSPGRDLGETQYF. The DNA of the CDR3 is TGTGCCGGCAGCCCCGGGCGGGACTTGGGAGAGACCCAGTACTTC.

This clonotype was recorded only once. The chain uses TRBV15 and TRBJ1-1; the match to TRBD1 covers 8 bases. CDR1 is LNHNV, CDR2 YYDKDF, per germline (reference sequence). CDR3 length: 14 residues. V dropped 0 bases and J dropped 11; count of bases not matched to a gene: 8. The CDR3 sequence is CATSREPDRGDAFF. Written as DNA, the CDR3 is TGTGCCACCAGCAGAGAACCAGACAGGGGCGACGCTTTCTTT.

This rearrangement joins TRBV14 to TRBJ2-6; D is undetermined. The length of the CDR3 is 13 residues. V lost 3 bases and J 4 bases, leaving 4 bases between the germline ends. Per germline, CDR1 SGHDN and CDR2 FVKESK. CDR3 sequence reads: CASSQVGANVLTF. The CDR3 bases are TGTGCCAGCAGCCAGGTGGGGGCCAACGTCCTGACTTTC.

In this sample, this clonotype turned up a few times. The rearrangement links TRBV20-1 to TRBJ2-7; D is possibly TRBD1 or TRBD2 (5 bases each). Trimming left V 6 bases short and J 3 bases short, with 18 bases between. This CDR3 is 14 amino acids long. Germline assignment: CDR1 DFQATT and CDR2 SNEGSKA (reference sequence). CDR3 sequence reads: CSATVIERGYEQYF. The CDR3 DNA reads TGCAGTGCCACAGTGATAGAGAGGGGCTACGAGCAGTACTTC.

The chain employs TRBV5-5 and TRBJ2-7; D is perhaps TRBD2 (5 bases). V was clipped by 4 bases and J by 0 bases, with 17 bases between them. The CDR3 runs to 16 residues. CDR1 and CDR2 (germline): SGHKS, YYEKEE (reference sequence). The CDR3 region has the DNA TGTGCCAGCAGCGAGAGGGTAGGATCGAACTCCTACGAGCAGTACTTC. Its protein product is CASSERVGSNSYEQYF.

This clonotype was seen repeatedly, ten times or more. This rearrangement joins TRBV20-1 to TRBJ2-7; D may be TRBD1 (8 bases). The CDR3 loop spans 15 amino acids. Germline assignment: CDR1 DFQATT and CDR2 SNEGSKA (reference sequence). V shed 3 bases and J shed 6 bases, with 21 bases lying between them. The CDR3 reads CSASRGGQVQTEQYF. The CDR3 DNA reads TGCAGTGCTAGTAGGGGGGGACAGGTCCAAACCGAGCAGTACTTC.

This clonotype was observed many times. J is TRBJ2-5 and V is TRBV27; TRBD2 is a possible D gene (5 bases). CDR1 and CDR2 (germline): MNHEY, SMNVEV (reference sequence). The CDR3 is 15 residues long. V was clipped by 5 bases and J by 7 bases, with 20 bases between them. The CDR3 DNA is TGTGCCAGCAGTCCTGGCGGGCGGGCCCAGAGGACCCAGTACTTC. It translates to CASSPGGRAQRTQYF.

The chain carries TRBV7-9 and TRBJ1-2, with D possibly matching TRBD1 (5 bases). This CDR3 has 11 residues. V was cut by 8 bases and J by 7 bases, with 11 bases left in between. CDR1 is SEHNR and CDR2 is FQNEAQ in the germline V gene (reference sequence). The CDR3 reads CASEGQSGYTF. CDR3 bases: TGTGCCAGCGAGGGGCAGAGTGGCTACACCTTC.

There are a few counts of this clonotype. The chain uses TRBV6-5 and TRBJ1-2, with D hard to call. The CDR3 has 14 amino acids. Trimming removed 0 bases from V and 4 bases from J, with 9 bases in between. Germline V lookup: CDR1 MNHEY, CDR2 SVGAGI. The CDR3 region has the DNA TGTGCCAGCAGTTACTCGGAGGGAAGCTATGGCTACACCTTC. This codes for CASSYSEGSYGYTF.

The chain carries TRBV12-3 or TRBV12-4 and TRBJ2-1, with 10 bases fitting TRBD2. With 11 bases clipped from V and 2 bases from J, the junction kept 6 bases outside the gene matches. The CDR3 extends over 14 amino acids. CDR3 coding DNA: TGTGCCTGCGTCCTAGCGGGGGCCTACAATGAGCAGTTCTTC. This sequence encodes CACVLAGAYNEQFF.

V is TRBV6-6 and J is TRBJ1-1, with a weak D call TRBD1 (5 bases). V was clipped by 7 bases and J by 5 bases, with 20 bases between them. The CDR3 is made up of 15 amino acids. CDR1 and CDR2 from the germline V gene are MNHNY and SVGAGI (reference sequence). Here the CDR3 DNA reads TGTGCCAGCAAGCCCCGGGACGGACGGGGGACTGAAGCTTTCTTT. Its protein is CASKPRDGRGTEAFF.